This T cell receptor beta chain is drawn from a study of blood T cell repertoires in COVID-19. Across the study: The samples span acute and convalescent COVID-19 from the United States, Italy and Spain.

Losses at the gene ends were 8 bases for V and 7 bases for J; bases not matched to a gene: 8. The CDR3 runs to 14 residues. CDR1 and CDR2 from the germline V gene are MNHEY and SMNVEV (reference sequence). This study enrolled people aged 18 to 89 from approximately 25 US geographic areas. Donors in Cohort 3 who had recovered were those with two negative PCRs, healthcare professional clearance, or resolution of their symptoms. TCRdb's copy holds only in-frame clones and misses some; the assay was immunoSEQ multiplex PCR. The table includes a few hundred thousand clones, roughly four fifths detected once.

The chain combines TRBV27 with TRBJ2-1, with TRBD2 identical over 10 bases. The specimen sequenced was PBMCs or T cells enriched from blood (not recorded which). This sequence was found in a woman between 45 and 60 years old who had recovered from COVID-19. CDR3 loop: CASVSGGHLNEQFF. The CDR3 coding sequence is TGTGCCAGCGTTAGCGGGGGGCATTTAAATGAGCAGTTCTTC.